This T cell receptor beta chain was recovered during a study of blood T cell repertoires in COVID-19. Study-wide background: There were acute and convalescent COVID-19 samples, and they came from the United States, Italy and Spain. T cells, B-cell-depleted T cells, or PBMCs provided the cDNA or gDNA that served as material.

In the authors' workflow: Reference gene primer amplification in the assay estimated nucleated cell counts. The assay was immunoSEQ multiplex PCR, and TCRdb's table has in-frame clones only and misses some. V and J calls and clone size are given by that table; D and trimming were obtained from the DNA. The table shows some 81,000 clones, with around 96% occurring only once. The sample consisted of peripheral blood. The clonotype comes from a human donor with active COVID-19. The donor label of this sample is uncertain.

CDR3 sequence: CASSAQQGAGEQYF. CDR3 DNA sequence: TGTGCCAGCAGCGCACAGCAGGGGGCGGGAGAGCAGTACTTC. This chain connects TRBV7-8 to TRBJ2-7; 8 bases map to TRBD1. The CDR3 loop spans 14 amino acids. CDR1 SGHVS and CDR2 FQNEAQ come from the germline V gene. The J segment lost 7 bases and the V segment lost 5 bases, leaving 10 bases of the junction unmatched.